A selection of T cell receptor beta chains follows, all from one sample in a study of blood T cell repertoires in COVID-19. Produced via immunoSEQ multiplex PCR; TCRdb's table is partial and in-frame only. The sample consists of over 200,000 clones, around 80% of them appearing once. Sequenced sample: peripheral blood. Receptors were obtained from a man aged 40-49 years with active or convalescent COVID-19. Each CDR3 is given with its conserved first and last residue. The D gene is left open where the match is weak. Where a row states a size, it is once, few, many or the class of an expanded clone; other rows omit it.

J: TRBJ1-5
V: TRBV30
D: NA
size: NA
DNA: TGTGCCTGGTCCGGCGGGGGCGGTCAGCCCCAGCATTTT
CDR3: CAWSGGGGQPQHF

J: TRBJ2-7
V: TRBV20-1
D: NA
size: NA
DNA: TGCAGTGCTAGGGACACTTTGGAGCAGTACTTC
CDR3: CSARDTLEQYF

J: TRBJ2-1
V: TRBV24-1
D: NA
size: few
DNA: TGTGCCACCAGTGATTTGAAGGACTATTCCAATGAGCAGTTCTTC
CDR3: CATSDLKDYSNEQFF

J: TRBJ1-2
V: TRBV5-1
D: NA
size: NA
DNA: TGCGCCAGCAGCGCAGAAACAGGCCCCTATGGCTACACCTTC
CDR3: CASSAETGPYGYTF

J: TRBJ2-7
V: TRBV6-5
D: NA
size: NA
DNA: TGTGCCAGCTTTTCCCTGGGAGGCGAGCAGTACTTC
CDR3: CASFSLGGEQYF

J: TRBJ1-5
V: TRBV2
D: TRBD1
size: NA
DNA: TGTGCCAGCAGACGGGGACAGGGAGGCAATCAGCCCCAGCATTTT
CDR3: CASRRGQGGNQPQHF

J: TRBJ2-2
V: TRBV6-5
D: TRBD1
size: NA
DNA: TGTGCCACAAAAGACGACAGGGTGCGCGGCGGGGAGCTGTTTTTT
CDR3: CATKDDRVRGGELFF

J: TRBJ1-6
V: TRBV4-2
D: TRBD1
size: NA
DNA: TGTGCCAGCAGCCAAGATAAGACAGGCCAGGGGGCCCTCCACTTT
CDR3: CASSQDKTGQGALHF

J: TRBJ1-1
V: TRBV7-9
D: NA
size: NA
DNA: TGTGCCAGCAGACTACAGGGAATGGGTACTGAAGCTTTCTTT
CDR3: CASRLQGMGTEAFF

J: TRBJ1-6
V: TRBV3-1/TRBV3-2
D: NA
size: once
DNA: TGTGCCAGCAGCCGATTCGGACAGAGTGGGTCCTATAATTCACCCCTCCACTTT
CDR3: CASSRFGQSGSYNSPLHF

J: TRBJ2-1
V: TRBV7-2
D: NA
size: NA
DNA: TGTGCCAGCACCCAACAGAATGAGCAGTTCTTC
CDR3: CASTQQNEQFF

J: TRBJ1-2
V: TRBV30
D: TRBD1
size: NA
DNA: TGTGCCTGGAGTCGGTGGCAGGGGGCGCGTTCTTTTGTTGGCTACACCTTC
CDR3: CAWSRWQGARSFVGYTF

J: TRBJ1-1
V: TRBV4-1
D: NA
size: NA
DNA: TGCGCCAGCAGCCAGGTCGGACACCCGAACACTGAAGCTTTCTTT
CDR3: CASSQVGHPNTEAFF

J: TRBJ1-2
V: TRBV5-6
D: TRBD1
size: NA
DNA: TGTGCCAGCAGCTTGGGGCGGACAGGAGATAACTATGGCTACACCTTC
CDR3: CASSLGRTGDNYGYTF

J: TRBJ2-7
V: TRBV5-4
D: TRBD2
size: NA
DNA: TGTGCCAGCAGCTCCAGGACTAGCGGGGTCAACGAGCAGTACTTC
CDR3: CASSSRTSGVNEQYF

J: TRBJ1-2
V: TRBV16
D: NA
size: NA
DNA: TGTGCCAGCAGCCATTACACCGGGACTAACTATGGCTACACCTTC
CDR3: CASSHYTGTNYGYTF

J: TRBJ2-1
V: TRBV2
D: NA
size: NA
DNA: TGTGCCAGCAGTGAGTTAGAGTCCTACAATGAGCAGTTCTTC
CDR3: CASSELESYNEQFF

J: TRBJ1-5
V: TRBV30
D: NA
size: once
DNA: TGTGCCTGGAGCCCGGGATCAGGCAATCAGCCCCAGCATTTT
CDR3: CAWSPGSGNQPQHF

J: TRBJ1-5
V: TRBV18
D: NA
size: NA
DNA: TGTGCCAGCTCACCTACAGAGGGAAGAGGAGCCCAGCATTTT
CDR3: CASSPTEGRGAQHF

J: TRBJ1-3
V: TRBV12-3/TRBV12-4
D: TRBD1
size: NA
DNA: TGTGCCAGCAGTTGGGACAGGAAAAACACCATATATTTT
CDR3: CASSWDRKNTIYF

J: TRBJ2-7
V: TRBV5-6
D: TRBD2
size: NA
DNA: TGTGCCAGCAGCTTGATGTCGCCAGCGGGATCCGAGCAGTACTTC
CDR3: CASSLMSPAGSEQYF

J: TRBJ2-1
V: TRBV4-1
D: NA
size: NA
DNA: TGCGCCAGCAGCCAACAACCATCCCCCGGCAATGAGCAGTTCTTC
CDR3: CASSQQPSPGNEQFF

J: TRBJ1-2
V: TRBV30
D: TRBD1
size: NA
DNA: TGTGCCTGGAGATTAGGACCGGGACAGAACTATGGCTACACCTTC
CDR3: CAWRLGPGQNYGYTF

J: TRBJ2-1
V: TRBV4-2
D: TRBD2
size: NA
DNA: TGTGCCAGCAGCCAACACCCTAGCGGGGAAGATGAGCAGTTCTTC
CDR3: CASSQHPSGEDEQFF

J: TRBJ2-1
V: TRBV3-1/TRBV3-2
D: NA
size: NA
DNA: TGTGCCAGCAGCCAATCTGCGGCCTCGTATGAGCAGTTCTTC
CDR3: CASSQSAASYEQFF

J: TRBJ2-5
V: TRBV11-3
D: TRBD1
size: NA
DNA: TGTGCCAGCAGCGGACAGGGGGGAGTGAGTGAGACCCAGTACTTC
CDR3: CASSGQGGVSETQYF

J: TRBJ2-3
V: TRBV7-2
D: TRBD2
size: NA
DNA: TGTGCCAGCAGCCCCGGGACTAGAGTCGCAGATACGCAGTATTTT
CDR3: CASSPGTRVADTQYF

J: TRBJ2-2
V: TRBV12-3/TRBV12-4
D: NA
size: NA
DNA: TGTGCCAGCAGTAATACTAACACCGGGGAGCTGTTTTTT
CDR3: CASSNTNTGELFF

J: TRBJ1-1
V: TRBV7-2
D: TRBD1
size: NA
DNA: TGTGCCAGCAGCTCGCAGGGGGCGAGTACTGAAGCTTTCTTT
CDR3: CASSSQGASTEAFF

J: TRBJ1-4
V: TRBV5-8
D: NA
size: NA
DNA: TGTGCCAGCAGCTTGGGGGACAAGGCCAAAGAAAAACTGTTTTTT
CDR3: CASSLGDKAKEKLFF

J: TRBJ1-6
V: TRBV28
D: TRBD1
size: NA
DNA: TGTGCCAGCAGTTTAGGGGACAGGAGGAATTCACCCCTCCACTTT
CDR3: CASSLGDRRNSPLHF

J: TRBJ2-1
V: TRBV7-9
D: TRBD2
size: NA
DNA: TGTGCCCGCGGGGGGACCTCCTACAATGAGCAGTTCTTC
CDR3: CARGGTSYNEQFF

J: TRBJ1-6
V: TRBV25-1
D: NA
size: NA
DNA: TGTGCCAGCAGTCCGGGGTTCTATAATTCACCCCTCCACTTT
CDR3: CASSPGFYNSPLHF

J: TRBJ1-1
V: TRBV6-5
D: TRBD1
size: NA
DNA: TGTGCCTCCAGCAGATTGGGACAGCTCACTGAAGCTTTCTTT
CDR3: CASSRLGQLTEAFF

J: TRBJ2-2
V: TRBV11-2
D: NA
size: NA
DNA: TGTGCCAGCAGCAATACAGCGAACACCGGGGAGCTGTTTTTT
CDR3: CASSNTANTGELFF

J: TRBJ2-7
V: TRBV5-1
D: TRBD1
size: NA
DNA: TGCGCCAGCAGCCCAGGGACAGTAGGCGAGCAGTACTTC
CDR3: CASSPGTVGEQYF

J: TRBJ2-7
V: TRBV18
D: TRBD2
size: NA
DNA: TGTGCCAGCTCGATTGGGACTAGCGGTTCCTACGAGCAGTACTTC
CDR3: CASSIGTSGSYEQYF

J: TRBJ1-2
V: TRBV7-3
D: NA
size: NA
DNA: TGTGCCAGCAGCCTCCAGAGCGGGAGTGGCTACACCTTC
CDR3: CASSLQSGSGYTF

J: TRBJ2-4
V: TRBV19
D: TRBD2
size: NA
DNA: TGTGCCAGCCGGGAGGTAAACATTCAGTACTTC
CDR3: CASREVNIQYF

J: TRBJ2-7
V: TRBV27
D: TRBD1
size: few
DNA: TGTGCCAGCAGTTCGTCTACCGGGACAGAATTCTACGAGCAGTACTTC
CDR3: CASSSSTGTEFYEQYF

J: TRBJ2-5
V: TRBV11-1
D: NA
size: NA
DNA: TGTGCCAGCAGCTTTGTCGGGACCCAGTACTTC
CDR3: CASSFVGTQYF

J: TRBJ2-7
V: TRBV2
D: NA
size: NA
DNA: TGTGCCAGCAGGGCTCTAGACAGGAGTCTCGACGAGCAGTACTTC
CDR3: CASRALDRSLDEQYF

J: TRBJ1-5
V: TRBV19
D: TRBD1
size: NA
DNA: TGTGCCAGTAGTATAGATCAGACAGGGGGTCATCAGCCCCAGCATTTT
CDR3: CASSIDQTGGHQPQHF

J: TRBJ1-3
V: TRBV24-1
D: NA
size: NA
DNA: TGTGCCACCAGTGACTCCCGACCTCAGGGGAACTCTGGAAACACCATATATTTT
CDR3: CATSDSRPQGNSGNTIYF

J: TRBJ2-5
V: TRBV3-1/TRBV3-2
D: NA
size: NA
DNA: TGTGCCAGCAGCCAGGTATGGGGACTCGAGCAAGAGACCCAGTACTTC
CDR3: CASSQVWGLEQETQYF

J: TRBJ2-6
V: TRBV5-4
D: NA
size: NA
DNA: TGTGCCAGCAGCTTGATGAGGGCGGGGTCCGGGGCCAACGTCCTGACTTTC
CDR3: CASSLMRAGSGANVLTF

J: TRBJ2-2
V: TRBV3-1/TRBV3-2
D: TRBD2
size: NA
DNA: TGTGCCAGCAGCCCCCTTAGCGGGGGGGCCGGGGAGCTGTTTTTT
CDR3: CASSPLSGGAGELFF

J: TRBJ2-3
V: TRBV7-9
D: NA
size: NA
DNA: TGTGCCAGCACAACCCTGCGGGGCAGGACAGATACGCAGTATTTT
CDR3: CASTTLRGRTDTQYF

J: TRBJ2-2
V: TRBV18
D: TRBD1
size: NA
DNA: TGTGCCAGCTCACCTGAAGCCGGGACAGTCCCCGGGGAGCTGTTTTTT
CDR3: CASSPEAGTVPGELFF

J: TRBJ2-6
V: TRBV14
D: NA
size: once
DNA: TGTGCCAGCAGCCCGAGACAGTTTACTGGGGCCAACGTCCTGACTTTC
CDR3: CASSPRQFTGANVLTF

J: TRBJ2-3
V: TRBV4-3
D: NA
size: few
DNA: TGCGCCAGCAGCCAAGACTATTTAGATACGCAGTATTTT
CDR3: CASSQDYLDTQYF

J: TRBJ1-2
V: TRBV7-8
D: TRBD1
size: once
DNA: TGTGCCAGCAGCTCCCCAGGGGGGAACTATGGCTACACCTTC
CDR3: CASSSPGGNYGYTF

J: TRBJ1-3
V: TRBV18
D: TRBD1
size: NA
DNA: TGTGCCAGCTCACCAAGACAGGGGGAAGGTGGAAACACCATATATTTT
CDR3: CASSPRQGEGGNTIYF

J: TRBJ2-7
V: TRBV5-6
D: NA
size: NA
DNA: TGTGCCAGCAGCCGCCCGCCGGCCTACGAGCAGTACTTC
CDR3: CASSRPPAYEQYF

J: TRBJ2-3
V: TRBV7-2
D: TRBD2
size: once
DNA: TGTGCCAGCAGCCCAGTACTAGCGGGGGGCACAGATACGCAGTATTTT
CDR3: CASSPVLAGGTDTQYF

J: TRBJ2-7
V: TRBV2
D: TRBD2
size: NA
DNA: TGTGCCAGCAGGCCACAGCGGGGGCAGTGGGAGCAGTACTTC
CDR3: CASRPQRGQWEQYF